This TCR beta chain comes out of a study of shared clonotypes between healthy human individuals. CDR1 and CDR2 (germline): LGHNT, FRNRAP. Trimming shortened V by 6 bases and J by 8 bases, and 11 bases separated the two germline ends. The CDR3 covers 12 residues. TCRdb's copy holds only in-frame clones and misses some; the assay was immunoSEQ multiplex PCR. The sample has 2.3 million or so clones; approximately 95% are singletons. Source material: naive CD4+ T cells from PBMCs. Noted subset: CD45RA+ positively selected. The TCR was taken from a man aged 18 to 29 in good health. Some clones in this sample may be carry-over from other donors' samples. V and J are TRBV12-5 and TRBJ2-1, with a weak D call TRBD2 (6 bases). CDR3 DNA: TGTGCTAGTGGCCTCAGGGAGGATGAGCAGTTCTTC. It translates to CASGLREDEQFF.